This TCR beta chain emerged from a study of CD8+ T cells in alopecia areata. Treatment noted: oral pan-JAK inhibitor, 5-10 mg twice daily. As the sequencing template, cDNA was produced by extracting RNA and reverse transcribing it. Data came from immunoSEQ multiplex PCR; TCRdb stores just in-frame clones and leaves some out. The top ten clones hold approximately 12% of a sample with 190,000 or so clones, about 60% of them seen once. Per the germline V gene, CDR1 is MGHDK and CDR2 is SYGVNS. V was shortened by 1 base and J by 5 bases, with 11 bases between the two germline ends. The CDR3 runs to 14 residues.

The receptor was derived from a human donor with alopecia areata. This chain joins TRBV25-1 and TRBJ2-5; no firm D call. The sample here was CD8+ T cells sorted from blood, taken at week 24, from a patient treated with tofacitinib. In DNA form, the CDR3 reads TGTGCCAGCAGTGAATTTGTGGGTATGGAGACCCAGTACTTC. It codes for CASSEFVGMETQYF.